This TCR beta chain was observed in a study of cytomegalovirus exposure and HLA in healthy donors. Unmatched junction bases numbered 14, after V lost 4 bases and J lost 3 bases. The CDR3 is 17 amino acids. CDR1 is MNHEY and CDR2 is SMNVEV in the germline V gene (reference sequence). Data came from immunoSEQ multiplex PCR; TCRdb stores just in-frame clones and leaves some out. The repertoire holds approximately 220,000 clones, with roughly 84% as singletons. The sequence was obtained from a woman aged 25 to 39 in good health and CMV-seropositive. The specimen was PBMCs. V usage is TRBV27 and J usage is TRBJ2-7; 8 bases fit TRBD2. In DNA, the CDR3 is TGTGCCAGCAGTTCCCCCCTGCGCGCGGGAGGCTACTACGAGCAGTACTTC. This translates into CASSSPLRAGGYYEQYF.